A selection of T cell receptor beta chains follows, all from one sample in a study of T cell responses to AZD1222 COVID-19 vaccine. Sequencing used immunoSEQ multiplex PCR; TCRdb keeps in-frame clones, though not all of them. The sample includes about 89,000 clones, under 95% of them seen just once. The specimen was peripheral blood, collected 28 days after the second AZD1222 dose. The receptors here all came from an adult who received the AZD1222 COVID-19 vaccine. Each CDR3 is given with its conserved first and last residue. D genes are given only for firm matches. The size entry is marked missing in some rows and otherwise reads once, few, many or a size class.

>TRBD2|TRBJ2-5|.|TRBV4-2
CASSQDEASGGTRGGQYF
TGTGCCAGCAGCCAAGACGAGGCTAGCGGGGGTACCAGGGGCGGCCAGTACTTC
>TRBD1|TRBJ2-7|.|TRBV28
CASSGTGTGAYEQYF
TGTGCCAGCAGTGGGACCGGGACAGGGGCCTACGAGCAGTACTTC
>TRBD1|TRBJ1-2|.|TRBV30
CAWRQGIFYGYTF
TGTGCCTGGCGACAGGGCATCTTTTATGGCTACACCTTC
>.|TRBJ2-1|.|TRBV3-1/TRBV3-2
CASSQGHEQFF
TGTGCCAGCAGCCAAGGACATGAGCAGTTCTTC
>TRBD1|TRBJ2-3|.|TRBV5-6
CASRGQGGQYF
TGTGCCAGCCGGGGACAGGGGGGGCAGTATTTT
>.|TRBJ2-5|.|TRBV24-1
CATSEGETQYF
TGTGCCACCAGTGAAGGAGAGACCCAGTACTTC
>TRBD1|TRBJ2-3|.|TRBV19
CASSIRDRVEDTQYF
TGTGCCAGTAGTATCCGGGACAGGGTAGAAGATACGCAGTATTTT
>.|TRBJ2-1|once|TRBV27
CASSPISGEPSYNEQFF
TGTGCCAGCAGTCCTATTAGTGGGGAACCCTCCTACAATGAGCAGTTCTTC
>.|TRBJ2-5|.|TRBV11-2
CASEWWGQEETQYF
TGTGCCAGCGAATGGTGGGGGCAGGAAGAGACCCAGTACTTC
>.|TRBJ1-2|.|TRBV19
CASSRSGLYGYTF
TGTGCCAGTAGTAGGTCAGGATTATATGGCTACACCTTC
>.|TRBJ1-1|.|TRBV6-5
CASSTSRQREAFF
TGTGCCAGCAGTACCTCTCGACAGCGGGAAGCTTTCTTT
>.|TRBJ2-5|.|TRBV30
CAWSLGWETQYF
TGTGCCTGGAGTCTGGGCTGGGAGACCCAGTACTTC
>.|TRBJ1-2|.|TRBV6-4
CASRLTYYGYTF
TGTGCCAGCAGGTTGACCTACTATGGCTACACCTTC
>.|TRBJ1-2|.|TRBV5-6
CASSRGGAYGYTF
TGTGCCAGCAGTAGAGGCGGCGCCTATGGCTACACCTTC